These 8 T cell receptor beta chains were sequenced from one sample in a study of blood T cell repertoires in COVID-19. Sequencing was performed with immunoSEQ multiplex PCR; in TCRdb, only in-frame clones are kept and a portion is missing. The sample carries a few hundred thousand clones, more than 85% recorded once. The source material was peripheral blood. The receptors shown here come from a woman aged 60-70 years with COVID-19, enrolled during active disease.

The rearrangement links TRBV13 to TRBJ1-4, with 9 nucleotides matching TRBD1. Germline V lookup: CDR1 PRHDT, CDR2 FYEKMQ (reference sequence). Unmatched junction bases numbered 8, after V lost 4 bases and J lost 8 bases. The length of the CDR3 is 15 residues. The CDR3 DNA reads as TGTGCCAGCAGCTATAACAGGGGGCTACGAGAAAAACTGTTTTTT. This sequence encodes CASSYNRGLREKLFF.

The CDR3 region is CASSGTRTGADGRNQPQHF. The CDR3 DNA sequence: TGTGCCAGCAGCGGTACTAGGACAGGGGCGGACGGGCGCAATCAGCCCCAGCATTTT. V usage is TRBV2 and J usage is TRBJ1-5, with TRBD1 matching over 9 bases. The CDR3 is made up of 19 amino acids. The germline V gene encodes CDR1 SNHLY and CDR2 FYNNEI. V dropped 6 bases and J dropped 2; count of bases not matched to a gene: 17.

This clone was found a few times. CDR3 sequence: CASSYLTGGTEAFF. CDR3 bases: TGTGCCAGCAGTTATTTGACAGGGGGCACTGAAGCTTTCTTT. The genes are TRBV6-2 or TRBV6-3 and TRBJ1-1; 9 bases are a match to TRBD1. The CDR3 sequence is 14 residues long. V shed 3 bases and J 4 bases; nucleotides not matched to a gene: 3. The germline gives CDR1 MNHEY, CDR2 SVGEGT.

The rearrangement joins TRBV11-3 to TRBJ2-3; 9 nucleotides line up with TRBD1. The germline CDR1 and CDR2 sequences are SGHNT and YENEEA. The CDR3 sequence is 14 residues long. V trimming: 5 bases; J trimming: 3 bases; junction bases outside the gene matches: 3. The CDR3 DNA reads as TGTGCCAGCAGCCAGGGACAGGGTACAGATACGCAGTATTTT. It is translated as CASSQGQGTDTQYF.

V is TRBV29-1 and J is TRBJ2-7; 7 nucleotides agree with TRBD2. The V gene end was trimmed by 4 bases and the J gene end by 5 bases; junction bases not matched to a gene: 8. Germline V gives CDR1 SQVTM, CDR2 ANQGSEA. This CDR3 comprises 13 residues. CDR3 nucleotide sequence: TGCAGCGTTGTTGCGGGAGCTAATGACGAGCAGTACTTC. Translating gives CSVVAGANDEQYF.

With regard to this clone: At one boundary the junction diverges from the germline segment, which might be a read error. The genes are TRBV15 and TRBJ2-3, with 7 bases fitting TRBD2. CDR1 LNHNV and CDR2 YYDKDF come from the germline V gene (reference sequence). The CDR3 is made up of 15 amino acids. CDR3 nucleotides: TGTGCCACCAGCGGAGAGCGGGGTAGCACAGATACGCAGTATTTT. Amino acid sequence: CATSGERGSTDTQYF.

DNA of the CDR3: TGTGCCAGCAGTTCGATGACAGGCTTAAATTCACCCCTCCACTTT. Its protein is CASSSMTGLNSPLHF. V and J are TRBV5-5 and TRBJ1-6; tentatively, D is TRBD1 (6 bases). CDR3 length: 15 residues. Per germline, CDR1 SGHKS and CDR2 YYEKEE (reference sequence). Trimming shortened V by 5 bases and J by 7 bases, and 16 bases separated the two germline ends.

This chain connects TRBV7-9 to TRBJ1-1, with D hard to call. The CDR3 spans 11 residues. Germline V CDR1 and CDR2: SEHNR, FQNEAQ (reference sequence). V was shortened by 1 base and J by 11 bases, with 8 bases between the two germline ends. The CDR3, as DNA: TGTGCCAGCAGCTTAGAGAAGAGTGCTTTCTTT. Its protein is CASSLEKSAFF.